These 29 T cell receptor beta chains were sequenced from one sample in a study of spatial heterogeneity in lung cancer. The study, taken as a whole, reports: Mutation tallies in tumors tracked expanded intratumoral alpha and beta TCR counts.

Time point reported: sample taken at primary tumor resection. TCRdb redid the calling of the 5' RACE reads with MiXCR, one entry per CDR3 protein. The table shows 12,000 or so distinct CDR3 sequences, with 12% occurring only once. For these receptors, no antigen is known. Source: lung tumor tissue, taken at surgery. These receptors originate from a male donor with early-stage non-small cell lung cancer.

The J gene is TRBJ1-5, the V gene TRBV12-3 or TRBV12-4; 7 positions agree with TRBD1. V lost 6 bases to trimming and J lost 0 bases; unmatched junction nucleotides: 2. This CDR3 spans 14 amino acids. The DNA of the CDR3 is TGTGCCAGCAGGACAGGGTTTAGCAATCAGCCCCAGCATTTT. It translates to CASRTGFSNQPQHF.

This clonotype has ten or more counts. The rearrangement uses TRBV18 and TRBJ2-2; D gene unclear. Trimming took 5 bases from V and 0 from J, leaving 4 bases between them. The CDR3 loop spans 13 amino acids. CDR1 KGHSH and CDR2 LQKENI come from the germline V gene. The CDR3 here is CASSEANTGELFF. The CDR3 DNA sequence: TGTGCCAGCTCAGAGGCGAACACCGGGGAGCTGTTTTTT.

This clonotype was recorded many times. The genes are TRBV20-1 and TRBJ2-5, with D perhaps matching TRBD1 (5 bases). This CDR3 is 13 amino acids long. V lost 7 bases, J lost 2 bases, and 14 bases lay in between. Germline CDR1 reads DFQATT; CDR2 reads SNEGSKA (reference sequence). The CDR3 spells CSVNQGNQETQYF. The CDR3 bases are TGCAGTGTCAATCAGGGAAATCAAGAGACCCAGTACTTC.

This rearrangement joins TRBV7-9 to TRBJ2-3; perhaps TRBD2 as D (6 bases). Germline V gene lookup returns CDR1 SEHNR and CDR2 FQNEAQ (reference sequence). V was shortened by 3 bases and J by 1 base, with 11 bases between the two germline ends. There are 15 residues in the CDR3. In DNA, the CDR3 is TGTGCCAGCAGCTTCAGAGGGGAGGGCACAGATACGCAGTATTTT. Translation gives CASSFRGEGTDTQYF.

This clonotype turned up a few times. The chain is built from TRBV5-1 and TRBJ1-5, with D perhaps matching TRBD1 (6 bases). CDR1 is SGHRS, CDR2 YFSETQ, per germline. Between the trimmed V and J ends, which lost 1 base and 9 bases, there was a span of 29 bases. The CDR3 contains 19 residues. This chain's CDR3 is CASSLMPGMGGEGDRPQHF. Written as DNA, the CDR3 is TGCGCCAGCAGCTTGATGCCGGGCATGGGCGGTGAGGGGGACCGGCCCCAGCATTTT.

This rearrangement joins TRBV24-1 to TRBJ2-2; 8 bases are shared with TRBD2. The CDR3 consists of 19 residues. V shed 2 bases and J 0 bases; nucleotides not matched to a gene: 10. Germline values: CDR1 KGHDR, CDR2 SFDVKD. This CDR3 is CATSDSLLSSGANTGELFF. CDR3 DNA: TGTGCCACCAGTGATTCCCTCTTAAGTAGCGGGGCGAACACCGGGGAGCTGTTTTTT.

This clonotype has a count of ten or more. V and J are TRBV15 and TRBJ2-3; D not certain. Looked up from germline, CDR1 is LNHNV and CDR2 is YYDKDF (reference sequence). CDR3 size: 13 residues. V was pared by 5 bases and J by 4 bases, with 10 bases between. Here the CDR3 DNA reads TGTGCCACCAGCCCCCTGATAGCAGATACGCAGTATTTT. This encodes CATSPLIADTQYF.

This clonotype was seen more than once but under ten times. The CDR3 sequence is CASSYIGDGGERAFF. CDR3 DNA sequence: TGTGCCAGCAGTTATATAGGGGACGGAGGGGAACGGGCTTTCTTT. V is TRBV6-5 and J is TRBJ1-1; a weak D match, TRBD1 (5 bases). CDR3 size: 15 residues. Between the trimmed V and J ends, which lost 3 bases and 11 bases, there was a span of 22 bases. Germline V gene sequence: CDR1 MNHEY, CDR2 SVGAGI.

The sample holds many counts of this clonotype. The chain uses TRBV5-1 and TRBJ1-1; D possibly corresponds to TRBD1 (5 bases). V gave up 0 bases and J gave up 5 bases, with 11 bases separating them. This CDR3 is built from 14 residues. Germline lookup yields CDR1 SGHRS and CDR2 YFSETQ. The CDR3 DNA follows: TGCGCCAGCAGCTTGGAGGGGAGAGGGACTGAAGCTTTCTTT. It yields the protein CASSLEGRGTEAFF.

The chain uses TRBV24-1 and TRBJ2-3; a weak D match, TRBD2 (6 bases). The CDR3 is 15 amino acids. V was pared by 1 base and J by 3 bases, with 10 bases between. Per the germline V gene, CDR1 is KGHDR and CDR2 is SFDVKD. CDR3 DNA sequence: TGTGCCACCAGTGATTTTCGGGGGACGACAGATACGCAGTATTTT. It is translated as CATSDFRGTTDTQYF.

This clonotype was found a few times. The gene calls are TRBV28 and TRBJ2-5; 9 nucleotides align to TRBD2. CDR1 is MDHEN, CDR2 SYDVKM, per germline. Trimming took 3 bases from V and 2 from J; bases not matched to a gene: 4. This CDR3 comprises 15 residues. CDR3 DNA: TGTGCCAGCAGTTTGGCTAGCGGGGCACAAGAGACCCAGTACTTC. Translated, it gives CASSLASGAQETQYF.

This clonotype was counted at least ten times. V is TRBV7-9 and J is TRBJ2-3; no definite D call. Trimming took off 5 bases at V and 3 bases at J, with 9 bases between the two ends. Germline V CDR1 and CDR2: SEHNR, FQNEAQ (reference sequence). This CDR3 spans 13 amino acids. Here the CDR3 reads CASSGVWTDTQYF. CDR3 DNA sequence: TGTGCCAGCAGCGGGGTGTGGACAGATACGCAGTATTTT.

The chain links TRBV28 to TRBJ2-3, with D possibly matching TRBD2 (5 bases). Trimming took off 7 bases at V and 5 bases at J, with 16 bases between the two ends. Germline loops: CDR1 MDHEN, CDR2 SYDVKM. The CDR3 has 14 residues. CDR3 DNA sequence: TGTGCCAGCACTCTTCGGGCTGGAGGAGATACGCAGTATTTT. Its translation is CASTLRAGGDTQYF.

This clonotype has a count of ten or more. Written as DNA, the CDR3 is TGTGCCAGCAGCTTAGATCGGGGGCCCTACGAACAGTTCTTC. This codes for CASSLDRGPYEQFF. The rearrangement joins TRBV11-2 to TRBJ2-1; perhaps D is TRBD1 or TRBD2 (6 bases each). CDR3 length equals 14 residues. The ends were cut back, 0 bases at V and 13 bases at J, with 16 bases in the middle. Germline V gene data show CDR1 as SGHAT and CDR2 as FQNNGV.

By share, this clonotype ranks as medium-sized. The gene calls are TRBV7-2 and TRBJ2-1; D is perhaps TRBD2 (5 bases). Germline assignment: CDR1 SGHTA and CDR2 FQGNSA. V was shortened by 6 bases and J by 10 bases, with 22 bases between the two germline ends. CDR3 length equals 15 residues. The CDR3 sequence: CASRDSRALSGEQFF. The CDR3, as DNA: TGTGCCAGCAGGGACTCTCGTGCCCTCTCTGGGGAGCAGTTCTTC. The entire variable domain, with the rest obtained from reference TRBV7-2 and TRBJ2-1, is as follows: GAGVSQSPSNKVTEKGKDVELRCDPISGHTALYWYRQSLGQGLEFLIYFQGNSAPDKSGLPSDRFSAERTGGSVSTLTIQRTQQEDSAVYLCASRDSRALSGEQFFGPGTRLTVL.

This clonotype was recorded a few times. The chain links TRBV12-5 to TRBJ2-1; 8 bases line up with TRBD1. V lost 1 base, J lost 8 bases, and 7 bases stayed unmatched. Germline V gene data show CDR1 as LGHNT and CDR2 as FRNRAP. This CDR3 has 15 residues. For the CDR3, the DNA is TGTGCTAGTGGTTTGGGGACAGGGCAGGTCGATGAGCAGTTCTTC. It specifies CASGLGTGQVDEQFF. Full variable domain (outside the CDR3, taken from reference TRBV12-5 and TRBJ2-1): DARVTQTPRHKVTEMGQEVTMRCQPILGHNTVFWYRQTMMQGLELLAYFRNRAPLDDSGMPKDRFSAEMPDATLATLKIQPSEPRDSAVYFCASGLGTGQVDEQFFGPGTRLTVL.

This clonotype was seen a few times. The chain links TRBV4-3 to TRBJ2-3; no clear D. The CDR3 runs to 16 residues. The germline V gene encodes CDR1 LGHNA and CDR2 YSLEER. V was clipped by 0 bases and J by 2 bases, with 12 bases between them. The CDR3 here is CASSQDSAPYTDTQYF. In nucleotides, the CDR3 is TGCGCCAGCAGCCAAGACTCGGCCCCTTACACAGATACGCAGTATTTT.

In its sample, this clonotype was seen a few times. V usage is TRBV7-2 and J usage is TRBJ1-1, with 7 nucleotides matching TRBD1. Per the germline V gene, CDR1 is SGHTA and CDR2 is FQGNSA. The CDR3 spans 16 residues. The V segment lost 5 bases and the J segment 0 bases; nucleotides outside the gene matches: 9. This CDR3 is CASSPYGQAMNTEAFF. CDR3 nucleotide sequence: TGTGCCAGCAGCCCCTACGGACAGGCGATGAACACTGAAGCTTTCTTT. Full variable domain (rest looked up from reference TRBV7-2 and TRBJ1-1): GAGVSQSPSNKVTEKGKDVELRCDPISGHTALYWYRQSLGQGLEFLIYFQGNSAPDKSGLPSDRFSAERTGGSVSTLTIQRTQQEDSAVYLCASSPYGQAMNTEAFFGQGTRLTVV.

There are a few counts of this clonotype. The chain joins TRBV5-1 to TRBJ2-5; D is unclear. CDR3 length: 11 amino acids. V was shortened by 3 bases and J by 4 bases, with 4 bases between the two germline ends. The germline gives CDR1 SGHRS, CDR2 YFSETQ. This CDR3 reads CASSWGETQYF. The CDR3 nucleotides read TGCGCCAGCAGCTGGGGAGAGACCCAGTACTTC.

This clonotype was seen a few times. The gene calls are TRBV27 and TRBJ2-1; D might be TRBD2 (6 bases). Trimming cost V 2 bases and J 4 bases, with 12 bases left between them. Per germline, CDR1 MNHEY and CDR2 SMNVEV (reference sequence). There are 15 residues in the CDR3. The CDR3 loop is CASSLAQAGYNEQFF. The CDR3 DNA reads as TGTGCCAGCAGTTTAGCCCAGGCGGGGTACAATGAGCAGTTCTTC.

With regard to this clonotype: A read error may produce the germline difference seen at one junction end. This sequence joins TRBV28 and TRBJ2-7; D is undetermined. CDR1 MDHEN and CDR2 SYDVKM come from the germline V gene. This CDR3 has 11 amino acids. The CDR3 loop reads CASGLTYEQYF. The CDR3 bases are TGTGCCAGCGGTTTGACCTACGAGCAGTACTTC.

The rearrangement uses TRBV5-1 and TRBJ2-6, with D hard to call. V was shortened by 0 bases and J by 0 bases, with 7 bases between the two germline ends. The CDR3 contains 16 residues. The germline V gene encodes CDR1 SGHRS and CDR2 YFSETQ. The CDR3 spells CASSLDGISGANVLTF. CDR3 nucleotide sequence: TGCGCCAGCAGCTTGGACGGAATCTCTGGGGCCAACGTCCTGACTTTC.

This clonotype was found a few times. This chain uses TRBV7-8 with TRBJ1-5; the D is unclear. The V and J ends lost 5 bases and 4 bases respectively, with 12 bases between them. The germline CDR1 and CDR2 sequences are SGHVS and FQNEAQ. The CDR3 sequence is 14 residues long. CDR3: CASSLDVMNQPQHF. The DNA for the CDR3 is TGTGCCAGCAGCCTCGACGTCATGAATCAGCCCCAGCATTTT.

The rearrangement joins TRBV29-1 to TRBJ1-1; TRBD1 agrees at 7 bases. Germline V lookup: CDR1 SQVTM, CDR2 ANQGSEA. The length of the CDR3 is 13 residues. With 3 bases clipped from V and 4 bases from J, the junction kept 5 bases outside the gene matches. This CDR3 reads CSVDATGFTEAFF. CDR3 bases: TGCAGCGTTGATGCGACAGGGTTCACTGAAGCTTTCTTT. Supplemented by reference TRBV29-1 and TRBJ1-1, the full variable domain reads SAVISQKPSRDICQRGTSLTIQCQVDSQVTMMFWYRQQPGQSLTLIATANQGSEATYESGFVIDKFPISRPNLTFSTLTVSNMSPEDSSIYLCSVDATGFTEAFFGQGTRLTVV.

This chain's CDR3 is CASSLSETSNYGYTF. The CDR3 DNA is TGTGCCAGCAGTTTATCGGAGACATCTAACTATGGCTACACCTTC. The J gene is TRBJ1-2, the V gene TRBV27; no clear D gene. CDR3 length: 15 amino acids. CDR1 and CDR2 (germline): MNHEY, SMNVEV (reference sequence). The V and J ends lost 0 bases and 0 bases respectively, with 8 bases between them.

The chain combines TRBV20-1 with TRBJ1-1; D is perhaps TRBD1 (6 bases). CDR3 length: 15 residues. Germline loops: CDR1 DFQATT, CDR2 SNEGSKA (reference sequence). Trimming removed 3 bases at V and 0 bases at J, with 14 bases between. This chain's CDR3 is CSARGTNWLNTEAFF. The CDR3 DNA reads as TGCAGTGCTAGGGGGACAAATTGGTTGAACACTGAAGCTTTCTTT.

The chain links TRBV28 to TRBJ2-7, with no clear D. The V end lost 6 bases, the J end lost 6 bases, and 18 bases lay between the germline ends. The CDR3 sequence is 14 residues long. CDR1 MDHEN and CDR2 SYDVKM come from the germline V gene. CDR3 DNA sequence: TGTGCCAGCAGGTATCCGGGTTCAAGGCCCGAGCAGTACTTC. Its translation is CASRYPGSRPEQYF.

This clonotype was found a few times. V usage is TRBV2 and J usage is TRBJ2-2; D is uncertain. The CDR3 covers 14 residues. Germline-derived CDR1 and CDR2 are SNHLY and FYNNEI. V shed 6 bases and J shed 2 bases, with 10 bases lying between them. CDR3 nucleotide sequence: TGTGCCAGCAGGGCCGTAGTAAACACCGGGGAGCTGTTTTTT. Its protein product is CASRAVVNTGELFF.

V usage is TRBV5-1 and J usage is TRBJ1-2; D gene ambiguous. The CDR3 has 12 residues. Germline V lookup: CDR1 SGHRS, CDR2 YFSETQ. Trimming removed 4 bases from V and 6 bases from J, with 10 bases in between. CDR3 region: CASSRDENGYTF. The CDR3 nucleotides are TGCGCCAGCAGCCGGGATGAAAATGGCTACACCTTC. The variable domain in full, completed from reference TRBV5-1 and TRBJ1-2, reads KAGVTQTPRYLIKTRGQQVTLSCSPISGHRSVSWYQQTPGQGLQFLFEYFSETQRNKGNFPGRFSGRQFSNSRSEMNVSTLELGDSALYLCASSRDENGYTFGSGTRLTVV.